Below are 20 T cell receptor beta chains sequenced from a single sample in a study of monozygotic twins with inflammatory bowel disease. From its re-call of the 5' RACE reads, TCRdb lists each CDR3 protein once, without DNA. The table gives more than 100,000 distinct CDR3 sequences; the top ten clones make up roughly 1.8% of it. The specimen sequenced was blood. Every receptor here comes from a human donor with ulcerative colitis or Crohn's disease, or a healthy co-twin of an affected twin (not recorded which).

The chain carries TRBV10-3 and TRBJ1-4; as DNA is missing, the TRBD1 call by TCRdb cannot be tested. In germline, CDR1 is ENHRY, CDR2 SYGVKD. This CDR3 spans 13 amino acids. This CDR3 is CAIKGQSNEKLFF.

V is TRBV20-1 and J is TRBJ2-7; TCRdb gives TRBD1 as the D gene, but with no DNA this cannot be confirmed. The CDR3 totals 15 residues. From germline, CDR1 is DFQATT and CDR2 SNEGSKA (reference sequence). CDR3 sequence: CSARDKSGSPLATYF.

The CDR3 reads CASSPVGGSGANVLTF. This chain uses TRBV11-2 with TRBJ2-6. The CDR3 is 16 amino acids. The germline gives CDR1 SGHAT, CDR2 FQNNGV.

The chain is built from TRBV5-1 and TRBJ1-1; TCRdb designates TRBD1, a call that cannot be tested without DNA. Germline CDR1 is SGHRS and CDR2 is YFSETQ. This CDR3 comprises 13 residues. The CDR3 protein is CASSSQGNAEAFF.

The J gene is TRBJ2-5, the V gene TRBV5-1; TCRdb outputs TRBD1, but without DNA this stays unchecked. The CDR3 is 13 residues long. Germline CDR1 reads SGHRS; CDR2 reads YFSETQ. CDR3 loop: CASSLQGQETQYF.

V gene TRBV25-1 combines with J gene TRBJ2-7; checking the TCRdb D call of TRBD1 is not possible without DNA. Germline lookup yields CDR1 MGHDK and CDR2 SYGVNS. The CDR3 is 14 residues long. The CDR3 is CASSFDRPPYEQYF.

CDR3 protein: CASSLGGGSPLHF. The chain is built from TRBV7-9 and TRBJ1-6. The germline CDR1 and CDR2 sequences are SEHNR and FQNEAQ (reference sequence). This CDR3 is 13 amino acids long. The variable domain in full, with the rest retrieved from reference TRBV7-9 and TRBJ1-6, is DTGVSQNPRHKITKRGQNVTFRCDPISEHNRLYWYRQTLGQGPEFLTYFQNEAQLEKSRLLSDRFSAERPKGSFSTLEIQRTEQGDSAMYLCASSLGGGSPLHFGNGTRLTVT.

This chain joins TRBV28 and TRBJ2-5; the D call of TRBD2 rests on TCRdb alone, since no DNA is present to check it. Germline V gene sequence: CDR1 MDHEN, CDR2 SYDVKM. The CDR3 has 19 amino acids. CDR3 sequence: CASSYSPGLAGGSEETQYF.

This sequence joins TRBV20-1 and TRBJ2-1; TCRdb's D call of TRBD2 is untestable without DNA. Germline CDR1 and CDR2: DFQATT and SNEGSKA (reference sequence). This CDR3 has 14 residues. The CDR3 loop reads CSARVAGDLIEQFF.

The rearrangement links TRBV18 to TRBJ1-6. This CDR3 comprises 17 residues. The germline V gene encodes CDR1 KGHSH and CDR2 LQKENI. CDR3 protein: CASSPLNGQQNHSPLHF.

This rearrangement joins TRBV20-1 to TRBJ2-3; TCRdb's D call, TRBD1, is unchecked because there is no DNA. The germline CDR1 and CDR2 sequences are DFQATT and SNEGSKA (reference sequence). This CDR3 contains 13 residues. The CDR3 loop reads CSARVGGTDTQYF.

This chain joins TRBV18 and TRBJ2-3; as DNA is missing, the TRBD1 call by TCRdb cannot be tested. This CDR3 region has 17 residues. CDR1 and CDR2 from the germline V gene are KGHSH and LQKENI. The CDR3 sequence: CASSPSVPGGEGDTQYF.

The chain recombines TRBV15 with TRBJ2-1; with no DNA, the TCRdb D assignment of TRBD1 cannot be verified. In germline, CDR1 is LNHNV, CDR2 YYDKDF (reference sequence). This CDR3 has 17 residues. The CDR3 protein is CATSRDREQGHYNEQFF.

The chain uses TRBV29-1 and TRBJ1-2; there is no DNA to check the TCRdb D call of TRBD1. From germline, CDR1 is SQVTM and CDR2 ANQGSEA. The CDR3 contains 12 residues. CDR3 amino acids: CSVSDRAYGYTF.

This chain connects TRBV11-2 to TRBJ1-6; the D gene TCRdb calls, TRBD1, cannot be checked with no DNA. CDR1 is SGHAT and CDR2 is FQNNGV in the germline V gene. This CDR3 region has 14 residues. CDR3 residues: CASSLALLYSPLHF. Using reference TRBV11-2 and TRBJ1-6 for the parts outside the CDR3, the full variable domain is EAGVAQSPRYKIIEKRQSVAFWCNPISGHATLYWYQQILGQGPKLLIQFQNNGVVDDSQLPKDRFSAERLKGVDSTLKIQPAKLEDSAVYLCASSLALLYSPLHFGNGTRLTVT.

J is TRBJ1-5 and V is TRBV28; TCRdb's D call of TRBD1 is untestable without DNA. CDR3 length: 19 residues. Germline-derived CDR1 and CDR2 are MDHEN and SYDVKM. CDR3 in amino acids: CASRRYRKTSGFSYQPQHF.

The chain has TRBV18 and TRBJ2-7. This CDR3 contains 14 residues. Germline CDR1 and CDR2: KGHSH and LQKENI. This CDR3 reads CASSPPRPSYEQYF.

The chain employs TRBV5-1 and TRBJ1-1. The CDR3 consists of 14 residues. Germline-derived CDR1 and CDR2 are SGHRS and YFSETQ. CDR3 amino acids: CASSLVGGNTEAFF.

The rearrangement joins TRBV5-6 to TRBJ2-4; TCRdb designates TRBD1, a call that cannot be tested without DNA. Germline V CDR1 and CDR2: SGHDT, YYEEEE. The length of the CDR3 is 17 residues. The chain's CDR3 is CASSYVGTTTAKNIQYF.

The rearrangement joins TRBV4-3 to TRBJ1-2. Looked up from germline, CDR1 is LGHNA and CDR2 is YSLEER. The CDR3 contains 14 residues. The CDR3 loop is CASSQDRGIRGYTF.